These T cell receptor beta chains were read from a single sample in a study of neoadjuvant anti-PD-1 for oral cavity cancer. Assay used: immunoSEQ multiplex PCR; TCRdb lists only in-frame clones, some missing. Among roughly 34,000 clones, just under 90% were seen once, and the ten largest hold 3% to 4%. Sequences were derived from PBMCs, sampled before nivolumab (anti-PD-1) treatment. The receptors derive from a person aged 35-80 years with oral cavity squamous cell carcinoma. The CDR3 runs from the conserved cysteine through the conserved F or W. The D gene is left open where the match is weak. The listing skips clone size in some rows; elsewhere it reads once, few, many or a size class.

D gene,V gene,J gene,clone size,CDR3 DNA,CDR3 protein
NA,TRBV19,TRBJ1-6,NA,TGTGCCAGTAGTATAGACTCAGGGGAGAGGATTAATTCACCCCTCCACTTT,CASSIDSGERINSPLHF
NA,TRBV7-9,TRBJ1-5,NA,TGTGCCAGCAGCTTAGGGCCTCCCCCCCTGCATTTT,CASSLGPPPLHF
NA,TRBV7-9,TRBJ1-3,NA,TGTGCCAGCTGGGCGGCGAGGACCGCGGGGTACGGTGGAAACACCATATATTTT,CASWAARTAGYGGNTIYF
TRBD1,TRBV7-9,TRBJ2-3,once,TGTGCCAGCAGCCTGCAAAAGGGGGCGAACCCCACAGATACGCAGTATTTT,CASSLQKGANPTDTQYF
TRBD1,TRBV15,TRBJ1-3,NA,TGTGCCACCAGCAGAGGTGGGGACAGGGAAGCTGGAAACACCATATATTTT,CATSRGGDREAGNTIYF
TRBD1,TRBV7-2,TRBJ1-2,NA,TGTGCCAGCAGCTACCGGGGACAGGGAGGAGGTGGCTACACCTTC,CASSYRGQGGGGYTF
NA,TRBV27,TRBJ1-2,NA,TGTGCCAGCAGTTTATCTTCGGGTTTCTATGGCTACACCTTC,CASSLSSGFYGYTF
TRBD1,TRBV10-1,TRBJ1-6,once,TGCGCCAGCAGCCTCGGACAGGCCAATTCACCCCTCCACTTT,CASSLGQANSPLHF
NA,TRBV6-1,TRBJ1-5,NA,TGTGCCAGCAGCAAACAGGGCAATCAGCCCCAGCATTTT,CASSKQGNQPQHF
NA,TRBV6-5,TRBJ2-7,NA,TGTGCCAGCAGTTCTGAAAAACCCGTTTACGAGCAGTACTTC,CASSSEKPVYEQYF
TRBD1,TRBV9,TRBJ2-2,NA,TGTGCCAGCAGCGGAAGGGACAGCAACACCGGGGAGCTGTTTTTT,CASSGRDSNTGELFF
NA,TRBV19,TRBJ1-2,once,TGTGCCAGTAGTCGACCCACTGGCTACACCTTC,CASSRPTGYTF
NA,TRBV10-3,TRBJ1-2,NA,TGTGCCATCAGTGATGGAAGGGGCGCAGGCGGCTCTGGCTATGGCTACACCTTC,CAISDGRGAGGSGYGYTF
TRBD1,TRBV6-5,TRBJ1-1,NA,TGTGCCAGCAGTTACCCGAACAGGGGAGGGAACACTGAAGCTTTCTTT,CASSYPNRGGNTEAFF
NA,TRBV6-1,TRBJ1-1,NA,TGTGCCAGCACCCAGGACGGCATGAACACTGAAGCTTTCTTT,CASTQDGMNTEAFF
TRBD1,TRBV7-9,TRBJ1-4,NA,TGTGCCAGCAGCCCTAGGACAGGGGCCGGTGAAAAACTGTTTTTT,CASSPRTGAGEKLFF
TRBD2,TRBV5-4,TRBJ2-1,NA,TGTGCCAGCAGCCCCGCAGGGCGGGGGGGATTAAATGAGCAGTTCTTC,CASSPAGRGGLNEQFF
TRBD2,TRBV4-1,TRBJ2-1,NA,TGCGCCAGCAGCCAACCTAGCGGGGGTAACTCCTACAATGAGCAGTTCTTC,CASSQPSGGNSYNEQFF
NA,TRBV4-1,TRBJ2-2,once,TGCGCCAGCAGCCAACCTTACCAGGGGGGTGCCACCGGGGAGCTGTTTTTT,CASSQPYQGGATGELFF
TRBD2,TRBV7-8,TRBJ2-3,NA,TGTGCCAGCAGCCCCCCTAGCGGGGCTCGCGATACGCAGTATTTT,CASSPPSGARDTQYF
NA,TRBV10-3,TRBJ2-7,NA,TGTGCCATCAGTGATGCACAGGGGAGGCGCGAGCAGTACTTC,CAISDAQGRREQYF
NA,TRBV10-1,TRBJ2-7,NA,TGCGCCAGCAGTGAGGGCAAAGAGCAGTACTTC,CASSEGKEQYF
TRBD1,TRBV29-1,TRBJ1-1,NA,TGCAGCGGGGCAGGGGGGACTGAAGCTTTCTTT,CSGAGGTEAFF
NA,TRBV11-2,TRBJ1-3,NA,TGTGCCAGCAGCTTAGATGAGTTCAGTACGATTGGAAACACCATATATTTT,CASSLDEFSTIGNTIYF
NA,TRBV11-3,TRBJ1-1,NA,TGTGCCAGCAGCTTAGAGGGCCGGAACACTGAAGCTTTCTTT,CASSLEGRNTEAFF
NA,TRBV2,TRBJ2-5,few,TGTGCCAGCAGTGATTGGGCAGGGCTTCAAGAGACCCAGTACTTC,CASSDWAGLQETQYF
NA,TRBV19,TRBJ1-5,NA,TGTGCCAGTAGTATAGTGGCATATAGCAATCAGCCCCAGCATTTT,CASSIVAYSNQPQHF
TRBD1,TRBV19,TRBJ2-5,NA,TGTGCCAGTAGTCAGGGGACAGGGACCCAGTACTTC,CASSQGTGTQYF